The 29 T cell receptor beta chains below were found in one sample sequenced in a study of blood T cells in healthy people across ages. It was with a sample-barcoded 5' primer and a J-beta primer mix that a second PCR of roughly 7 to 12 cycles was run. TCRdb re-analysed the 5' RACE reads in MiXCR, keeping a single row per CDR3 protein. The sample has 710,000 or so distinct CDR3 sequences, approximately 22% seen once. Sample: blood. The source is a man aged 65-85 years in good health.

This clonotype has more than one count but fewer than ten. This chain connects TRBV5-1 to TRBJ2-7; 7 bases are shared with TRBD1. Germline V gene data show CDR1 as SGHRS and CDR2 as YFSETQ. The CDR3 extends over 17 amino acids. The V and J ends lost 4 bases and 2 bases, in that order; junction bases with no gene match: 15. In DNA, the CDR3 is TGCGCCAGCAGCATTGATATCGGGGACAGTTCTACCTACGAGCAGTACTTC. It yields the protein CASSIDIGDSSTYEQYF.

This clonotype appeared many times. The chain combines TRBV10-3 with TRBJ1-1; TRBD1 aligns across 7 bases. The CDR3 spans 15 residues. Trimming cost V 3 bases and J 1 base; bases outside gene matches: 5. CDR1 and CDR2 (germline): ENHRY, SYGVKD. This chain's CDR3 is CAISERTGPNTEAFF. The DNA of the CDR3 is TGTGCCATCAGTGAAAGGACAGGCCCGAACACTGAAGCTTTCTTT.

A few counts support this clonotype. The chain couples TRBV12-3 or TRBV12-4 to TRBJ1-1; D call uncertain. The CDR3 has 11 residues. V was trimmed by 8 bases and J by 10 bases, leaving 14 bases between them. In DNA form, the CDR3 reads TGTGCCAGCGGAGGTTGGCGTGGAGCTTTCTTT. Protein sequence: CASGGWRGAFF.

The chain recombines TRBV7-2 with TRBJ2-3; 12 bases map to TRBD2. This CDR3 spans 17 amino acids. The V and J ends lost 5 bases and 4 bases, in that order; junction bases with no gene match: 10. CDR1 is SGHTA and CDR2 is FQGNSA in the germline V gene. In DNA form, the CDR3 reads TGTGCCAGCAGCGGGACTAGCGGGTACCCGATCCCAGATACGCAGTATTTT. Encoded protein: CASSGTSGYPIPDTQYF.

The rearrangement links TRBV6-2 or TRBV6-3 to TRBJ2-7, with unresolved D. The CDR3 is made up of 14 amino acids. V lost 2 bases and J 4 bases, leaving 12 bases between the germline ends. In germline, CDR1 is MNHEY, CDR2 SVGEGT. The DNA for the CDR3 is TGTGCCAGCAGTTACCACGGACGTTCATACGAGCAGTACGTC. Its protein is CASSYHGRSYEQYV.

For the CDR3, the DNA is TGTGCCAGCAGTGATCCCCTGGGCACTGAAGCTTTCTTT. Its translation is CASSDPLGTEAFF. V gene TRBV6-1 combines with J gene TRBJ1-1; D ambiguous. V gave up 3 bases and J gave up 4 bases, with 9 bases separating them. Germline V gives CDR1 MNHNS, CDR2 SASEGT. The CDR3 is 13 residues long.

The chain recombines TRBV28 with TRBJ1-2; TRBD1 matches at 8 bases. The CDR3 covers 16 residues. Trimming removed 5 bases from V and 8 bases from J; junction bases left unmatched: 16. Germline V gives CDR1 MDHEN, CDR2 SYDVKM. CDR3 sequence (DNA): TGTGCCAGCAGTGTTCCGAGACAGGGGCCGCAGACCGGCTACACCTTC. Its translation is CASSVPRQGPQTGYTF.

The table lists this clonotype with a count of one. The V gene is TRBV12-3 or TRBV12-4, the J gene TRBJ2-5; TRBD2 matches at 9 bases. V lost 5 bases, J lost 2 bases, and 9 bases stayed unmatched. CDR3 length: 16 residues. The CDR3: CASSELSGSRQETQYF. The CDR3 nucleotides are TGTGCCAGCAGTGAACTTAGCGGGAGCAGGCAAGAGACCCAGTACTTC.

The chain uses TRBV5-1 and TRBJ2-3; D is undetermined. Trimming removed 1 base from V and 2 bases from J, with 11 bases in between. This CDR3 comprises 15 residues. The germline gives CDR1 SGHRS, CDR2 YFSETQ. The CDR3 loop is CASSLFEISTDTQYF. The CDR3 nucleotides are TGCGCCAGCAGCTTGTTCGAGATCTCCACAGATACGCAGTATTTT.

This clonotype came up many times. CDR3 sequence: CASSYGGSYEQYF. DNA of the CDR3: TGTGCCAGCAGCTACGGCGGCTCCTACGAGCAGTACTTC. This chain links TRBV6-1 with TRBJ2-7; D unresolved. CDR3 length: 13 residues. Germline CDR1 reads MNHNS; CDR2 reads SASEGT. The germline V and J ends were trimmed by 6 bases and 0 bases, with 9 bases remaining between them.

This clonotype showed up many times. The chain has TRBV24-1 and TRBJ2-3; 9 nucleotides line up with TRBD1. The junction had 10 bases not matched to a gene; V was cut back by 3 bases and J by 4 bases. The CDR3 has 17 residues. CDR1 is KGHDR and CDR2 is SFDVKD in the germline V gene. The CDR3 spells CATSDRLQGAIADTQYF. CDR3 nucleotides: TGTGCCACCAGTGATCGCTTACAGGGGGCAATCGCAGATACGCAGTATTTT.

This chain links TRBV24-1 with TRBJ2-3, with a weak D call TRBD2 (6 bases). The CDR3 runs 14 residues. With 4 bases removed from V and 2 bases from J, the gap between germline ends came to 9 bases. Germline loops: CDR1 KGHDR, CDR2 SFDVKD. The CDR3 nucleotides read TGTGCCACCAGTGACATAGCGGCCACAGATACGCAGTATTTT. Its protein is CATSDIAATDTQYF.

In this sample, this clonotype turned up a few times. CDR3 amino acids: CSVGLAGGRQETQYF. CDR3 sequence (DNA): TGCAGCGTCGGACTAGCGGGAGGAAGGCAAGAGACCCAGTACTTC. The J gene is TRBJ2-5, the V gene TRBV29-1, with 14 positions matching TRBD2. Per germline, CDR1 SQVTM and CDR2 ANQGSEA. V dropped 6 bases and J dropped 2; count of bases not matched to a gene: 5. This CDR3 region has 15 residues.

This clonotype was observed at least ten times. J is TRBJ1-2 and V is TRBV27; D uncertain. Germline values: CDR1 MNHEY, CDR2 SMNVEV (reference sequence). There are 14 residues in the CDR3. V shed 3 bases and J shed 2 bases, with 10 bases lying between them. Here the CDR3 reads CASSLRLQNYGYTF. Here the CDR3 DNA reads TGTGCCAGCAGTTTGCGTCTCCAAAACTATGGCTACACCTTC.

The rearrangement links TRBV7-6 to TRBJ2-1; TRBD2 matches at 10 bases. The germline V gene encodes CDR1 SGHVS and CDR2 FNYEAQ. The CDR3 runs to 15 residues. With 5 bases clipped from V and 5 bases from J, the junction kept 6 bases outside the gene matches. The CDR3 region has the DNA TGTGCCAGCAGCCCCACTAGCGGGAACCACAATGAGCAGTTCTTC. Translation gives CASSPTSGNHNEQFF.

This clonotype was detected a few times. The chain couples TRBV6-4 to TRBJ2-3; 8 positions match TRBD1. Looked up from germline, CDR1 is MRHNA and CDR2 is SNTAGT. J lost 3 bases, V lost 5 bases, and 13 bases had no gene match. CDR3 length: 17 amino acids. The CDR3 loop is CASSTSFRQGKTDTQYF. Here the CDR3 DNA reads TGTGCCAGCAGTACCTCATTTAGACAGGGGAAGACAGATACGCAGTATTTT.

Points on this clonotype: This sequence may be a read error, since a much larger clone differs from it by one base. J is TRBJ2-7 and V is TRBV28, with D possibly called TRBD1 or TRBD2 (5 bases each). Germline-derived CDR1 and CDR2 are MDHEN and SYDVKM. This CDR3 region has 12 residues. The CDR3 region has the DNA TGTGCCAGCAGTTCGGGGCTCTACAAGCAGTACTTC. This codes for CASSSGLYKQYF. Based on the CDR3 plus reference TRBV28 and TRBJ2-7, the full variable domain is DVKVTQSSRYLVKRTGEKVFLECVQDMDHENMFWYRQDPGLGLRLIYFSYDVKMKEKGDIPEGYSVSREKKERFSLILESASTNQTSMYLCASSSGLYKQYFGPGTRLTVT.

This clonotype was detected only a few times. The chain uses TRBV6-1 and TRBJ1-4, with D hard to call. The CDR3 sequence is 11 residues long. CDR1 is MNHNS and CDR2 is SASEGT in the germline V gene. The ends were cut back, 7 bases at V and 4 bases at J, with 4 bases in the middle. The CDR3 protein is CASKGNEKLFF. DNA for the CDR3: TGTGCCAGCAAGGGTAATGAAAAACTGTTTTTT.

The chain carries TRBV4-1 and TRBJ2-4, with D perhaps assigned TRBD1 or TRBD2 (5 bases each). This CDR3 is 15 amino acids long. Trimming left V 1 base short and J 4 bases short, with 11 bases between. In germline, CDR1 is MGHRA, CDR2 YSYEKL. Here the CDR3 reads CASSQVEGLKNIQYF. Written as DNA, the CDR3 is TGCGCCAGCAGCCAAGTCGAGGGGTTGAAAAACATTCAGTACTTC.

This clonotype has only a few counts. The chain employs TRBV2 and TRBJ1-4; D uncertain. Germline V gene lookup returns CDR1 SNHLY and CDR2 FYNNEI. The CDR3 totals 15 residues. Trimming cost V 6 bases and J 2 bases, with 13 bases left between them. CDR3 protein: CASRPLRATNEKLFF. The CDR3 bases are TGTGCCAGCAGACCTCTACGAGCTACTAATGAAAAACTGTTTTTT.

The chain uses TRBV14 and TRBJ2-3, with TRBD2 identical over 8 bases. J lost 2 bases, V lost 4 bases, and 8 bases had no gene match. Germline V gene lookup returns CDR1 SGHDN and CDR2 FVKESK. This CDR3 is 16 amino acids long. The CDR3, as DNA: TGTGCCAGCAGCCCCCCGACTAGCGATTACACAGATACGCAGTATTTT. This sequence encodes CASSPPTSDYTDTQYF.

This sequence joins TRBV28 and TRBJ2-3; possible D gene TRBD2, 6 bases. The CDR3 totals 15 residues. V dropped 5 bases and J dropped 2 bases, with 14 bases sitting between them. Germline loops: CDR1 MDHEN, CDR2 SYDVKM. CDR3 loop: CASSPPTGLTDTQYF. The CDR3 DNA sequence: TGTGCCAGCAGTCCCCCCACGGGACTCACAGATACGCAGTATTTT.

This chain uses TRBV25-1 with TRBJ1-6; 7 nucleotides match TRBD1. Germline loops: CDR1 MGHDK, CDR2 SYGVNS. The CDR3 sequence is 14 residues long. Germline trimming cut 7 bases from V and 3 bases from J; bases unmatched to any gene: 3. The CDR3 loop is CASTTGVYNSPLHF. CDR3 DNA: TGTGCCAGCACCACAGGGGTCTATAATTCACCCCTCCACTTT.

Only a few counts were recorded for this clonotype. The chain is built from TRBV20-1 and TRBJ2-7, with 7 bases aligning to TRBD2. CDR1 is DFQATT and CDR2 is SNEGSKA in the germline V gene (reference sequence). J lost 0 bases, V lost 6 bases, and 5 bases had no gene match. The CDR3 is 13 residues long. CDR3 sequence: CSASRGSSYEQYF. The CDR3 DNA follows: TGCAGTGCCAGTCGCGGGAGCTCCTACGAGCAGTACTTC.

This clonotype was seen a few times. This chain links TRBV11-1 with TRBJ2-1; D is possibly TRBD1 (6 bases). Germline V CDR1 and CDR2: SGHAT, FQDESV (reference sequence). This CDR3 has 14 residues. V lost 4 bases and J lost 6, with 13 bases in between. DNA for the CDR3: TGTGCCAGCAGCTCAAACCGGGACATCAATGAGCAGTTCTTC. Protein product: CASSSNRDINEQFF.

There are a few counts of this clonotype. The V gene is TRBV19, the J gene TRBJ2-7; perhaps TRBD2 as D (6 bases). In germline, CDR1 is LNHDA, CDR2 SQIVND (reference sequence). V lost 4 bases, J lost 0 bases, and 19 bases lay in between. This CDR3 spans 17 amino acids. The CDR3 DNA follows: TGTGCCAGTAGTAGTCAGTTCGTTGCGGGGAGCTCCTACGAGCAGTACTTC. Protein: CASSSQFVAGSSYEQYF.

This clonotype was recorded a few times. This CDR3 is CASSLLGGRVNGEQFF. The CDR3 DNA sequence: TGTGCCAGCAGCCTGTTGGGAGGGAGGGTAAACGGTGAGCAGTTCTTC. The chain combines TRBV3-1 with TRBJ2-1, with 7 bases aligning to TRBD2. The V and J ends lost 4 bases and 9 bases, in that order; junction bases with no gene match: 15. The CDR3 loop spans 16 amino acids. CDR1 is LGHDT and CDR2 is YNNKEL in the germline V gene (reference sequence).

This clonotype was counted at least ten times. The chain uses TRBV20-1 and TRBJ2-3; D remains ambiguous. Germline CDR1 and CDR2: DFQATT and SNEGSKA (reference sequence). The V gene lost 0 bases and the J gene lost 4 bases, with 5 bases spanning the gap. This CDR3 has 12 residues. The CDR3 bases are TGCAGTGCTAGAGATGGGGCAGATACGCAGTATTTT. Protein product: CSARDGADTQYF.

This clonotype was observed a handful of times. V usage is TRBV6-6 and J usage is TRBJ2-2; no definite D call. Germline assignment: CDR1 MNHNY and CDR2 SVGAGI (reference sequence). V lost 6 bases, J lost 5 bases, and 7 bases lay in between. The CDR3 has 12 residues. The CDR3 DNA follows: TGTGCCAGCAGCCTGAAGACCGGGGAGCTGTTTTTT. Its protein product is CASSLKTGELFF.